This T cell receptor (beta chain) originates from a study of T cells in Graves' hyperthyroidism and ophthalmopathy (dated by TCRdb to between 2018 and 2020). In terms of the full investigation: Peripheral blood was sampled at the time of initial diagnosis, prior to any treatment. TCR V-J signatures able to tell the groups apart were searched for in a discovery cohort of approximately 95 patients, of whom 43 had Graves' ophthalmopathy and roughly 58 had stable Graves' hyperthyroidism. Whether ophthalmopathy could be predicted prospectively was tested in an independent validation cohort made up of under 20 hyperthyroidism patients plus 17 patients who later progressed to ophthalmopathy. For training and testing, the 80 to 100 patients in the discovery cohort were randomly divided in a 7:3 ratio. In addition, the study compared T-cell repertoires in thyroid tissue and in blood from roughly 6 Graves' hyperthyroidism patients. Following sampling, methimazole starting at 30 mg daily was given to hyperthyroidism patients, and high-dose intravenous methylprednisolone was given to ophthalmopathy patients. According to the paper, TCR Vbeta CDR3 sequencing was carried out on some 130 peripheral blood samples, which came from 40 to 45 ophthalmopathy, around 74 hyperthyroidism and approximately 17 progressor patients. Broad study findings and their caveats: In cross-validation, a model built on a 13 V-J signature told ophthalmopathy apart from stable hyperthyroidism with roughly 87% sensitivity and around 84% specificity, and in testing the same model reached 80%/75%. Most expanded thyroid clonotypes (frequency above 0.001) were also detected in blood, a finding suggesting that blood repertoires may reflect thyroid immune responses. During validation, the model predicted progression to ophthalmopathy a median of around 6 months ahead of onset, with roughly 65% sensitivity and almost 75% specificity. Sample size was not statistically predetermined, and investigators were not blinded to group allocation.

The TCR beta CDR3 regions were amplified from the RNA transcripts. For the first round of RT-PCR on the TCR CDR3, the HTBI primer set was used together with the Qiagen OneStep RT-PCR kit. The libraries were constructed in a second round of multiplex PCR and then size-selected and purified. Libraries were sequenced paired-end with 100 bp reads on an Illumina HiSeq2000. The authors' pipeline ran thus. SOAPnuke was used to process the raw data, with reads discarded if the reads contained adapters or uncalled bases, had a mean Phred below 15, or lacked an exact constant-primer or identifier match. High-quality paired reads were merged using COPE v1.2.5, and each unique nucleotide sequence was defined as a clonotype. MiTCR v1.1 was used to align clonotypes to the IMGT TRBV, TRBD and TRBJ reference segments. The analysis was restricted to V-J combinations with a frequency above 0.0001, which together covered just over 98% of the repertoires. A TCS score was defined as the ratio between F50 (clonal expansion) and ExV (chaos), using BLOSUM62-based TCRdist between CDR3 peptides within each V-J. Welch's t-statistics and random forest reduced some 510 V-J features to around 14, which were used in a naive Bayes classifier (R e1071). TCRdb redid the processing of the public reads, applying fastp at Q25 and MiXCR, and retained in-frame beta chains. Each entry is one CDR3 protein sequence, shown with its most common DNA and genes. TCRdb's processing, not the authors', yielded these V and J calls. The sample table shows fewer than 500,000 distinct CDR3 sequences, and under 15% are seen once. The ten largest clones capture roughly 13% of the sample.

Note on this clonotype: No cognate antigen has been identified for it. Base qualities were left out, and no much larger clone turns up one base away.

Ophthalmopathy patients had moderately to severely active disease, with a Clinical Activity Score of 3 or more, a NOSPECS grade of 4 or more, and a disease duration of less than 3 months. The study excluded patients with uncontrolled infections, other autoimmune diseases, pregnancy or lactation. Diagnoses were based on clinical symptoms, serum thyroxine and TRAb, thyroid ultrasound and orbital computed tomography. PBMCs were separated from under 12 ml of fresh peripheral blood using Ficoll-Paque density gradient centrifugation. Total RNA was extracted using Trizol reagent, and RNA quality was assessed on an Agilent 2100 Bioanalyzer. CDR1 and CDR2 are drawn from the germline V gene (reference sequence): LNHDA, SQIVND. V was cut back by 3 bases and J by 4 bases, leaving a gap of 18 bases between them. The CDR3 spans 16 residues, from the cysteine through the phenylalanine. The retained sequence is limited to the CDR3, 48 bases, with the frame set at the first base.

Sequencing used blood. The source of this sequence is a man aged 18 to 29 with Graves' ophthalmopathy. The chain was built from TRBV19 and TRBJ1-1; a tentative D match to TRBD1 spans 6 bases. The CDR3 amino acid sequence is: CASSITGTTHVTEAFF. The DNA sequence reads TGTGCCAGTAGTATCACCGGGACAACCCATGTCACTGAAGCTTTCTTT.